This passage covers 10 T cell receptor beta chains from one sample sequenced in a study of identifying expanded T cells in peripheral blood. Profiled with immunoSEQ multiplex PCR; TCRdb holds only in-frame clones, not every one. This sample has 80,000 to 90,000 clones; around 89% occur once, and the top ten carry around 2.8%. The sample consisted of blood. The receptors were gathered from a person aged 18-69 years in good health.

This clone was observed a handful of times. CDR3 nucleotide sequence: TGTGCCACCAGCAGAGACCCAACCTCAGCCTACGAGCAGTACTTC. Amino acids: CATSRDPTSAYEQYF. The chain recombines TRBV15 with TRBJ2-7; D is undetermined. The CDR3 length is 15 residues. CDR1 and CDR2 from the germline V gene are LNHNV and YYDKDF (reference sequence). V was pared by 0 bases and J by 2 bases, with 11 bases between. The whole variable domain, remainder taken from reference TRBV15 and TRBJ2-7, is DAMVIQNPRYQVTQFGKPVTLSCSQTLNHNVMYWYQQKSSQAPKLLFHYYDKDFNNEADTPDNFQSRRPNTSFCFLDIRSPGLGDTAMYLCATSRDPTSAYEQYFGPGTRLTVT.

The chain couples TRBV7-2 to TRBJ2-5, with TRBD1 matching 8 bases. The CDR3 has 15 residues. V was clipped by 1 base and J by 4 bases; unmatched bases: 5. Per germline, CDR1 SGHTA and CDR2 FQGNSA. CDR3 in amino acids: CASSLDVTGVETQYF. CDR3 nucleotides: TGTGCCAGCAGCTTAGACGTGACAGGGGTAGAGACCCAGTACTTC.

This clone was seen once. The CDR3 nucleotides read TGTGCCAGCAGCGCCGTCGGGAGCACAGATACGCAGTATTTT. This encodes CASSAVGSTDTQYF. The V gene is TRBV9, the J gene TRBJ2-3; D gene unclear. Trimming stripped 3 bases from V and 0 bases from J, with 8 bases between. This CDR3 region has 14 residues. Germline CDR1 and CDR2: SGDLS and YYNGEE.

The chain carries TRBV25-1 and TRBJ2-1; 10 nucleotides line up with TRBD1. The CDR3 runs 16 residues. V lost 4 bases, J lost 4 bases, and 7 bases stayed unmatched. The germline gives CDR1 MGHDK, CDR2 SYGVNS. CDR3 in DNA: TGTGCCAGCAGTGTCCCCGGGGACAGGGGATACAATGAGCAGTTCTTC. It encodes CASSVPGDRGYNEQFF.

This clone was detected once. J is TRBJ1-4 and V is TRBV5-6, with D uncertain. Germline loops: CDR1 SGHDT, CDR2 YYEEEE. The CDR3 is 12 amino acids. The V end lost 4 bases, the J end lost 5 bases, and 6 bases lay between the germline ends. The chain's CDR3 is CASSRWNEKLFF. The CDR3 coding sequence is TGTGCCAGCAGCCGGTGGAATGAAAAACTGTTTTTT.

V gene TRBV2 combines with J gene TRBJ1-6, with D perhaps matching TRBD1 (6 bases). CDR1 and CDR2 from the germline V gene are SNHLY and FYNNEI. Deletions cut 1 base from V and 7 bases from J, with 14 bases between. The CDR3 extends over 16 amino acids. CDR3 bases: TGTGCCAGCAGTGAAGTGGACAGATATTCCAATTCACCCCTCCACTTT. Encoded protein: CASSEVDRYSNSPLHF.

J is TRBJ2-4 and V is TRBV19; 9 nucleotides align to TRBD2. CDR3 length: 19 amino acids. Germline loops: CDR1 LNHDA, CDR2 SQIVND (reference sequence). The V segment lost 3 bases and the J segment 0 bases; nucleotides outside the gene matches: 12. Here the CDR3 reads CASSIRGGGAEGAKNIQYF. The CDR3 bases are TGTGCCAGTAGTATCCGAGGCGGGGGGGCCGAGGGAGCCAAAAACATTCAGTACTTC.

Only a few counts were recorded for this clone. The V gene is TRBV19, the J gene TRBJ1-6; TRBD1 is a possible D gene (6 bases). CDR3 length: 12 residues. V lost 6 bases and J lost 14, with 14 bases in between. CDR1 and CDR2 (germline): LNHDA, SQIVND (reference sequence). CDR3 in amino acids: CASSILGAALHF. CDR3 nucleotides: TGTGCCAGTAGCATTTTGGGGGCTGCCCTCCACTTT.

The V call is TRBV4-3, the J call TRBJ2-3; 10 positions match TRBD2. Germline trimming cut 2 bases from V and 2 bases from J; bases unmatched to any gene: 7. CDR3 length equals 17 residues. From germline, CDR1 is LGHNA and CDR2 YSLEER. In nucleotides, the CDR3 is TGCGCCAGCAGCCAACAAAGCGGGAGGGCCTCCACAGATACGCAGTATTTT. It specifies CASSQQSGRASTDTQYF.

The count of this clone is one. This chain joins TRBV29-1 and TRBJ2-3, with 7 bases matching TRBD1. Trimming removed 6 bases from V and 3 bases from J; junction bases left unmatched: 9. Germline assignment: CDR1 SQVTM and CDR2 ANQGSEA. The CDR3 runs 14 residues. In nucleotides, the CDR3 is TGCAGCGTAATAACAGGGGAGAAGACAGATACGCAGTATTTT. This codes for CSVITGEKTDTQYF.